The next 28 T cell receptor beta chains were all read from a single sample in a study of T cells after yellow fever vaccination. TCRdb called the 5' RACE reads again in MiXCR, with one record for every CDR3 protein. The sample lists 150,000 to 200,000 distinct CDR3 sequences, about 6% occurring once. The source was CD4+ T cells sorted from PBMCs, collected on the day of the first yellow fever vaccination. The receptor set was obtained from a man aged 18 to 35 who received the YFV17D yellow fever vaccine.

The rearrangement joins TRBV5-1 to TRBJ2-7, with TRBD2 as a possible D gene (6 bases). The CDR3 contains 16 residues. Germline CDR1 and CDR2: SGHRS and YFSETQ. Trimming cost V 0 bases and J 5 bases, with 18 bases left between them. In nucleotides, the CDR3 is TGCGCCAGCAGCTTGGCCGCGGGGTCAGGGAATAACGAGCAGTACGTC. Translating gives CASSLAAGSGNNEQYV.

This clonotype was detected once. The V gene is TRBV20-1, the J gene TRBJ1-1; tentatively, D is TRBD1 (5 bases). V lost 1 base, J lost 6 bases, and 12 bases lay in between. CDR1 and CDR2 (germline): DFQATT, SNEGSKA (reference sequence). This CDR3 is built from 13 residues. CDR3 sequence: CSARVQGGAEAFF. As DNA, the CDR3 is TGCAGTGCTAGAGTTCAGGGAGGGGCTGAAGCTTTCTTT.

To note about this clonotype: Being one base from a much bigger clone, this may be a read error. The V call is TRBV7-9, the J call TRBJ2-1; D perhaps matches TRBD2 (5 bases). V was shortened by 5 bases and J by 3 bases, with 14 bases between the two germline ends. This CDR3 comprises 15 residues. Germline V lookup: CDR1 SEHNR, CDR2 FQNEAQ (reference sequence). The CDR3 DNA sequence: TGTGCCAGCAGCACTGAGGGTCCTGTCTACAATGAGCAGTTCTTC. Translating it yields CASSTEGPVYNEQFF.

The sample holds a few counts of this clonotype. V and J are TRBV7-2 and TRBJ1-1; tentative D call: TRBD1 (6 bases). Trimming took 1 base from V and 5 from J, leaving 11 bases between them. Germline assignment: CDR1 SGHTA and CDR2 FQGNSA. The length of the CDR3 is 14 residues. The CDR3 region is CASSLGLQGTEAFF. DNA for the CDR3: TGTGCCAGCAGCTTAGGCCTACAGGGTACTGAAGCTTTCTTT.

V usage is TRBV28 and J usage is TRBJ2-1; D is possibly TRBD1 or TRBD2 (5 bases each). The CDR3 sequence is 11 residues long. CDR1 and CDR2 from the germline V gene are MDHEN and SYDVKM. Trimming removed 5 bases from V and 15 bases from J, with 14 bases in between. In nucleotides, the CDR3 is TGTGCCAGCAGTGGCCGGGACGCCTGGTTCTTC. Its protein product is CASSGRDAWFF.

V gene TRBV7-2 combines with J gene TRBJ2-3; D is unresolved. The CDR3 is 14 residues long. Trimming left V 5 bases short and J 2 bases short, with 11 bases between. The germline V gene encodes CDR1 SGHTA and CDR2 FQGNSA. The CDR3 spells CASSPRFFTDTQYF. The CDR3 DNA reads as TGTGCCAGCAGCCCTCGGTTCTTCACAGATACGCAGTATTTT.

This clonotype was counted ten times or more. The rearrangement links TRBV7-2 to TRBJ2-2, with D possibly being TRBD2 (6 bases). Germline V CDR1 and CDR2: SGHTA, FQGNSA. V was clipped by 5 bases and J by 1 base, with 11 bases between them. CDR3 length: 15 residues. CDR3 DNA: TGTGCCAGCAGCCTTACCGGGGGGAACACCGGGGAGCTGTTTTTT. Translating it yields CASSLTGGNTGELFF.

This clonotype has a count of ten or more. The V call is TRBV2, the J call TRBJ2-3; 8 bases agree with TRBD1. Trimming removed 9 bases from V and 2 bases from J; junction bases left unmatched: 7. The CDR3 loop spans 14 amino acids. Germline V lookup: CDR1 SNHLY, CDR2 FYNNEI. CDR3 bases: TGTGCCAGAGACAGGGGCAATAACACAGATACGCAGTATTTT. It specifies CARDRGNNTDTQYF. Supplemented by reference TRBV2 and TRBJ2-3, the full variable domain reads EPEVTQTPSHQVTQMGQEVILRCVPISNHLYFYWYRQILGQKVEFLVSFYNNEISEKSEIFDDQFSVERPDGSNFTLKIRSTKLEDSAMYFCARDRGNNTDTQYFGPGTRLTVL.

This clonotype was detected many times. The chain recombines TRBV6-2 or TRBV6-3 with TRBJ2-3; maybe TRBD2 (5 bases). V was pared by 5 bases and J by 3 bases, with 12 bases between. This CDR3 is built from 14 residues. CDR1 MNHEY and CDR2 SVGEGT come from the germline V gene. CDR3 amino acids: CASSDFLATDTQYF. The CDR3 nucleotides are TGTGCCAGCAGTGATTTTTTAGCGACAGATACGCAGTATTTT.

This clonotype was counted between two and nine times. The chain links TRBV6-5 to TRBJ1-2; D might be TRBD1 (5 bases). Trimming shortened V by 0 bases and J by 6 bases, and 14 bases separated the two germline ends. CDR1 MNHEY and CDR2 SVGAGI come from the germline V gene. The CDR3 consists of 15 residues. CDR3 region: CASSYSGGRLDGYTF. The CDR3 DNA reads TGTGCCAGCAGTTACTCGGGGGGTCGCTTGGATGGCTACACCTTC.

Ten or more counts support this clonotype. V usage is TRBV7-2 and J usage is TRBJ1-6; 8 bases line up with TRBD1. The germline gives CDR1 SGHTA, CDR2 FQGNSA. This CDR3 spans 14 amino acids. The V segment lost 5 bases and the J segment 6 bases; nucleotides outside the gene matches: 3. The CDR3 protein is CASSEGQGNSPLHF. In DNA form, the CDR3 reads TGTGCCAGCAGCGAAGGACAGGGTAATTCACCCCTCCACTTT.

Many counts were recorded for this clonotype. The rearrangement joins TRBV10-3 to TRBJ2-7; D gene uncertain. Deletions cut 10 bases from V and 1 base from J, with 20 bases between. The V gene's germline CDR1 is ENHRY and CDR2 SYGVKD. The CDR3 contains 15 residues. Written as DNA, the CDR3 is TGTGCCACCTCTGAGTGGGCAGGATTGTCCTACGAGCAGTACGTC. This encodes CATSEWAGLSYEQYV.

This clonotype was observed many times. CDR3 in amino acids: CSARDLEGFTEAFF. The CDR3 DNA sequence: TGCAGTGCTAGAGATTTGGAGGGGTTCACTGAAGCTTTCTTT. The chain joins TRBV20-1 to TRBJ1-1, with a weak D call TRBD1 (5 bases). The germline CDR1 and CDR2 sequences are DFQATT and SNEGSKA (reference sequence). V lost 0 bases and J lost 4, with 12 bases in between. The CDR3 extends over 14 amino acids.

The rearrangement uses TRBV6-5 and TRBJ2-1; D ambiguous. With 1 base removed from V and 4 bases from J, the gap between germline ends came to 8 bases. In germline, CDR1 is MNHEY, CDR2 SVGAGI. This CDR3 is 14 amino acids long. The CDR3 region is CASSYLAEYNEQFF. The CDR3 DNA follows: TGTGCCAGCAGTTACTTGGCGGAATACAATGAGCAGTTCTTC.

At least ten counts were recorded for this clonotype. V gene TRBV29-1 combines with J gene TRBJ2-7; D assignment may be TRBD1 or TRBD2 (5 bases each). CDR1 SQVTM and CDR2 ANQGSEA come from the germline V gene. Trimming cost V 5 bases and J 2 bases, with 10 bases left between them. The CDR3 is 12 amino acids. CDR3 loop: CSVRDQPYEQYF. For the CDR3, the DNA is TGCAGCGTTAGGGACCAGCCCTACGAGCAGTACTTC.

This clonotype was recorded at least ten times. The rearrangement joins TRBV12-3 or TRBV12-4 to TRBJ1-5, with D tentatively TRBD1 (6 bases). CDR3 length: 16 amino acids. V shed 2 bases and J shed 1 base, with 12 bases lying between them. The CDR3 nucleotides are TGTGCCAGCAGTTTATCGGGACATTGGAGCAATCAGCCCCAGCATTTT. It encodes CASSLSGHWSNQPQHF.

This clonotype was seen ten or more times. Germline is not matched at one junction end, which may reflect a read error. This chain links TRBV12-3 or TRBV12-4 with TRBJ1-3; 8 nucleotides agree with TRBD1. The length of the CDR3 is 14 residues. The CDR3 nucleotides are TGTGCCAGCACTTTACAGGGGGCTGGAAACACCATATATTTT. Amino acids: CASTLQGAGNTIYF.

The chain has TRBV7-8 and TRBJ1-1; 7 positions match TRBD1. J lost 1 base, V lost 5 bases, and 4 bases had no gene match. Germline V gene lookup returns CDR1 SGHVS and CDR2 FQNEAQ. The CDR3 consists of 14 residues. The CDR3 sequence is CASSTWTGNTEAFF. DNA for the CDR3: TGTGCCAGCAGCACCTGGACAGGGAACACTGAAGCTTTCTTT.

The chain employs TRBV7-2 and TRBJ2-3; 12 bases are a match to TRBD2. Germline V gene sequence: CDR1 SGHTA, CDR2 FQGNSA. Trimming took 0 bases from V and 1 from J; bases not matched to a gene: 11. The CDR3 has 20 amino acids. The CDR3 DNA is TGTGCCAGCAGCTTAGCGGGGCGACTAGCGGGGGTGATCGGCACAGATACGCAGTATTTT. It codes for CASSLAGRLAGVIGTDTQYF.

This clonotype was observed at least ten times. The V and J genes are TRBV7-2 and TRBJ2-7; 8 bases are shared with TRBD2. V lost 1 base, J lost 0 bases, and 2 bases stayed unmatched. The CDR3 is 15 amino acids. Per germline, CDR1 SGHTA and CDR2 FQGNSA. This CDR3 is CASSLDGTSSYEQYF. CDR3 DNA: TGTGCCAGCAGCTTAGACGGGACTAGCTCCTACGAGCAGTACTTC.

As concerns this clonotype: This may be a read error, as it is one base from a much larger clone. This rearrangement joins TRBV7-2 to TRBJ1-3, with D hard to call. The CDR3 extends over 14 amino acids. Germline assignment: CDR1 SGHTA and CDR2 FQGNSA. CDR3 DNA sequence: TGTGCCAGCAGCCCCCAGGACTCTGGAGACACCATATATTTT. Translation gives CASSPQDSGDTIYF. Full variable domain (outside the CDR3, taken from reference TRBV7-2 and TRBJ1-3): GAGVSQSPSNKVTEKGKDVELRCDPISGHTALYWYRQSLGQGLEFLIYFQGNSAPDKSGLPSDRFSAERTGGSVSTLTIQRTQQEDSAVYLCASSPQDSGDTIYFGEGSWLTVV.

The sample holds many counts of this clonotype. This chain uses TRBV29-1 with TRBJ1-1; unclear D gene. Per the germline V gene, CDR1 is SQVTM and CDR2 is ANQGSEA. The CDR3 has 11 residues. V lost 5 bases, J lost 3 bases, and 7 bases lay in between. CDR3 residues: CSVRVDTEAFF. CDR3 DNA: TGCAGCGTTCGGGTGGACACTGAAGCTTTCTTT.

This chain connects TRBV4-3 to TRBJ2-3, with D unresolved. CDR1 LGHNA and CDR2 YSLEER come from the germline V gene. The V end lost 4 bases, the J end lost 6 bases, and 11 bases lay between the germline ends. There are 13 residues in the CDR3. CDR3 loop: CASSPRVRDTQYF. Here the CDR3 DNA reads TGCGCCAGCAGCCCTCGGGTTCGGGATACGCAGTATTTT.

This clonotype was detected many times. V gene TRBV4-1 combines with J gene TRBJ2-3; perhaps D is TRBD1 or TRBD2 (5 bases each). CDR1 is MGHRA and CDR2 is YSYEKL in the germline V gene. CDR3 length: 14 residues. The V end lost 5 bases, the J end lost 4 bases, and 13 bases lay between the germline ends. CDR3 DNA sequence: TGCGCCAGCAGCAGGCCGGGGACCGCAGATACGCAGTATTTT. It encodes CASSRPGTADTQYF.

DNA of the CDR3: TGTGCCAGCAACGCGGGGGGCCTCAGCACAGATACGCAGTATTTT. This gives the protein CASNAGGLSTDTQYF. This chain joins TRBV28 and TRBJ2-3; 8 nucleotides align to TRBD2. The CDR3 contains 15 residues. The ends lost 7 bases at V and 0 bases at J; junction bases unmatched: 6. Germline loops: CDR1 MDHEN, CDR2 SYDVKM.

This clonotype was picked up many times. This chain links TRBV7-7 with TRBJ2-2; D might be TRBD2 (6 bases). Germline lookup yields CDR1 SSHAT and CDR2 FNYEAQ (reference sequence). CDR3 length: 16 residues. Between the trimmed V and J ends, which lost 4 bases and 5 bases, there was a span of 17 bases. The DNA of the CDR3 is TGTGCCAGCAGCTCCTTCCTGAGGCGGGGTACCGGGGAGCTGTTTTTT. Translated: CASSSFLRRGTGELFF.

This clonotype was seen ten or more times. CDR3 coding DNA: TGTGCCAGCAGCCAAGCAGATACGCAGTATTTT. Translating it yields CASSQADTQYF. The chain recombines TRBV9 with TRBJ2-3; D not resolved. The V end lost 4 bases, the J end lost 4 bases, and 4 bases lay between the germline ends. This CDR3 comprises 11 residues. CDR1 is SGDLS, CDR2 YYNGEE, per germline.

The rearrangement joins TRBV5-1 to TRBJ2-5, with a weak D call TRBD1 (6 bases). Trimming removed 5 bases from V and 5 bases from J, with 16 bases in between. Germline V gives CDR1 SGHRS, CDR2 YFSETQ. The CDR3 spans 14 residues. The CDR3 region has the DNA TGCGCCAGCAGACAGGGTGTTGGTCCGGAGACCCAGTACTTC. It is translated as CASRQGVGPETQYF.